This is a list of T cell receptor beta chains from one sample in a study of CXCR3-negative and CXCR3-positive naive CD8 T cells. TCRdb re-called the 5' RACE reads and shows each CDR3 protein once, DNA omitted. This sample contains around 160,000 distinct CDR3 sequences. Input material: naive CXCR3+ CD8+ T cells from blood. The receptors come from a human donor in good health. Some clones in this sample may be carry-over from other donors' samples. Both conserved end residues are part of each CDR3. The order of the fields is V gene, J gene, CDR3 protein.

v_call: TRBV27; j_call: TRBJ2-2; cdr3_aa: CASSLGLNTGELFF
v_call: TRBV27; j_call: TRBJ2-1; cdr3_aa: CASSQQGWDEQFF
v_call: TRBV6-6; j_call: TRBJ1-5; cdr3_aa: CASRGTGAPSEPQHF
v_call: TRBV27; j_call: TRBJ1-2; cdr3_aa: CASSFSRDRPDLFYGYTF
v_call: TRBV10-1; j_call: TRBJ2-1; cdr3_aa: CASSEDGTSGYNEQFF
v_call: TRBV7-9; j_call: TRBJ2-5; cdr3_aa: CASSLVGVGETQYF
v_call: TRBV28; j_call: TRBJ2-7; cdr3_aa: CASSGVASPVLAGEEQYF
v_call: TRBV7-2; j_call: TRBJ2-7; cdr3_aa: CASSSTRAYEQYF
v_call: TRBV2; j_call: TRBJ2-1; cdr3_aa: CASSGPGTRGNEQFF
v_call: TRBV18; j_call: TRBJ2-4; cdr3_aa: CASSPSQTGEWNIQYF
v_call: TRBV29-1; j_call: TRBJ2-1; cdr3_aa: CSVRGGQVEQFF
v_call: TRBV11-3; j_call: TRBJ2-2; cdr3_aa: CASSLPIDSFGELFF
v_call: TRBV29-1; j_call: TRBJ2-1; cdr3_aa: CSVEGDRDRGYNEQFF
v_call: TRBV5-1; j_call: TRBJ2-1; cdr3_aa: CASSLDRDSYNEQFF
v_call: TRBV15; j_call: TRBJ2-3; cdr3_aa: CATSRLPSGGAGDTQYF
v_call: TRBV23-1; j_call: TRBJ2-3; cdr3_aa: CASSQFCPGSFHTDTQYF
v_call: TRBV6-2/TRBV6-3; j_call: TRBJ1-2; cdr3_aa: CASSHDRDVGYTF
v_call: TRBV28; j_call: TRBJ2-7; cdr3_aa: CASSSERDPPYYEQYF
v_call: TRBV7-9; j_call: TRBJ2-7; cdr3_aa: CASARTDRASYEQYF
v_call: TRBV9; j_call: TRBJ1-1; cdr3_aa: CASSVSGWTEAFF
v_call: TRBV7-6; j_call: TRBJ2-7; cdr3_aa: CASSSRGLPYEQYF
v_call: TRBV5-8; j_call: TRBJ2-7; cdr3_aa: CASSLVQSYEQYF
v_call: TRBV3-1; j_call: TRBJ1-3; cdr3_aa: CASSPEPQGSNTIYF
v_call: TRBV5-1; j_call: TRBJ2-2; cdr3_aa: CASSLGPTTGELFF
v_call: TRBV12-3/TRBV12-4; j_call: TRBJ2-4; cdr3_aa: CASSLNGQNIQYF
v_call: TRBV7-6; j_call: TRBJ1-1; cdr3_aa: CASSTPAGEETNTEAFF
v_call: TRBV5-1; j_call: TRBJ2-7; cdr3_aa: CASREGTPLGSYEHYF
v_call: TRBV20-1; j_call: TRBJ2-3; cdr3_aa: CSADPPQTLGLFDTQYF
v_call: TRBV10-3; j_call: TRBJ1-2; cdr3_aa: CAISEVSPEGYTF
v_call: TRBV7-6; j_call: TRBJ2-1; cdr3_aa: CASSLEGLNEQFF
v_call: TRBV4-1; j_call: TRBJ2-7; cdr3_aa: CASSRVGSYEQYF
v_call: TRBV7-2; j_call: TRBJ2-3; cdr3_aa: CASSFLITPTDTQYF
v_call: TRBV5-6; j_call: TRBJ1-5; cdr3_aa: CASSWGTGVKDQPQHF
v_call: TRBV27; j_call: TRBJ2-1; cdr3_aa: CASSPAPTGHNEQFF
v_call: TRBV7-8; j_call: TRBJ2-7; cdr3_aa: CASSNPEGNEQYF
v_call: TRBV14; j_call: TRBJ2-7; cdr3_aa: CASSHLGQAEEYF
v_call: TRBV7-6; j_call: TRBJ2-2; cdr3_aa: CASSVTGVSTGELFF
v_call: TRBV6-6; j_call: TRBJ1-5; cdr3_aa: CASRWTFEGNQPQHF
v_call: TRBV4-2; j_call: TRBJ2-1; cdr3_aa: CASSQEKASDYNEQFF
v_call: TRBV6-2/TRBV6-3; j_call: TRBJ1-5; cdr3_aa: CASRREISSNQPQHF
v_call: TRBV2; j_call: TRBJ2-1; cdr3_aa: CAIAGISYSEQFF
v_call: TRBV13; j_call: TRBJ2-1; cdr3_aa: CASSPIRDRGDEQFF
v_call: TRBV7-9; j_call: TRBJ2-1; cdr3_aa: CASSWTPGNNEQFF
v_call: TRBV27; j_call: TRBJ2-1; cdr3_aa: CASSSLSGGDIYQSSYNEQFF
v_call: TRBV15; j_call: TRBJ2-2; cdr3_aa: CATSGGGIGELFF
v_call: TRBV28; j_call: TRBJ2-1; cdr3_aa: CASTLFGTNNEHFF
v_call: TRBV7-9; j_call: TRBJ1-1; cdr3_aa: CASSPPWRIDTEAFF